The 5 T cell receptor beta chains below come from one sample, sequenced in a study of blood T cell repertoires in COVID-19. Data came from immunoSEQ multiplex PCR; TCRdb stores just in-frame clones and leaves some out. The sample carries fewer than 250,000 clones, about 80% recorded once. The specimen sequenced was peripheral blood. These receptors were taken from a man aged 60 to 75 with acute or convalescent COVID-19.

This clone was seen once. This chain links TRBV12-3 or TRBV12-4 with TRBJ2-1, with a weak D call TRBD2 (5 bases). V dropped 5 bases and J dropped 10 bases, with 12 bases sitting between them. The CDR3 runs to 12 residues. Written as DNA, the CDR3 is TGTGCCAGCAGTGGACCCGGGAAAGAGCAGTTCTTC. It yields the protein CASSGPGKEQFF.

J is TRBJ2-1 and V is TRBV2; TRBD2 is a possible D gene (6 bases). The length of the CDR3 is 14 residues. V dropped 2 bases and J dropped 5 bases, with 10 bases sitting between them. The germline V gene has CDR1 SNHLY and CDR2 FYNNEI. The CDR3 DNA follows: TGTGCCAGCAGTGAATGGGCTAGCGACAATGAGCAGTTCTTC. Protein product: CASSEWASDNEQFF.

The CDR3 DNA is TGTGCCAGCAGCTTTTCGTCCTACGAGCAGTACTTC. Protein sequence: CASSFSSYEQYF. The chain combines TRBV7-9 with TRBJ2-7; D is undetermined. The CDR3 covers 12 residues. Trimming shortened V by 3 bases and J by 1 base, and 4 bases separated the two germline ends. Germline values: CDR1 SEHNR, CDR2 FQNEAQ (reference sequence).

This clone showed up just a few times. The V and J genes are TRBV7-8 and TRBJ1-6; maybe TRBD1 (5 bases). V was cut by 1 base and J by 0 bases, with 10 bases left in between. This CDR3 region has 17 residues. Germline CDR1 is SGHVS and CDR2 is FQNEAQ. The CDR3 nucleotides are TGTGCCAGCAGCTTAGTGGGGGGAAGCTCCTATAATTCACCCCTCCACTTT. It encodes CASSLVGGSSYNSPLHF. The full variable domain, with the rest looked up from reference TRBV7-8 and TRBJ1-6, is GAGVSQSPRYKVAKRGQDVALRCDPISGHVSLFWYQQALGQGPEFLTYFQNEAQLDKSGLPSDRFFAERPEGSVSTLKIQRTQQEDSAVYLCASSLVGGSSYNSPLHFGNGTRLTVT.

The chain is built from TRBV20-1 and TRBJ2-7; possibly TRBD1 for D (6 bases). The CDR3 has 12 amino acids. V was pared by 3 bases and J by 6 bases, with 12 bases between. Germline assignment: CDR1 DFQATT and CDR2 SNEGSKA (reference sequence). Here the CDR3 reads CSASLQGPEQYF. The CDR3, as DNA: TGCAGTGCTAGTCTACAGGGCCCCGAGCAGTACTTC.